This record concerns one T cell receptor (beta chain) sequence. The antigen is unknown. Clones were read by immunoSEQ multiplex PCR, and TCRdb kept only the in-frame ones, dropping some. Found here are fewer than 95,000 clones, around four fifths of them singletons; the top ten hold around 0.79%. The sample is drawn from a study of radiotherapy plus CTLA-4 blockade in lung cancer. As for the study in general: Objective responses were documented in 15% to 20% of patients, with disease control in 31%. Study-level findings and limits: Clones derived from tumor TCRs expanded in blood after radiotherapy plus ipilimumab.

Germline CDR1 reads MDHEN; CDR2 reads SYDVKM. V lost 7 bases and J 2 bases, leaving 15 bases between the germline ends. The CDR3 loop spans 15 amino acids. V usage is TRBV28 and J usage is TRBJ1-5; a possible D gene is TRBD1 (6 bases). This sample comprised peripheral blood, obtained from a patient treated with radiotherapy plus ipilimumab. This clonotype originated in a human donor with non-small cell lung cancer who had stable disease on radiotherapy plus ipilimumab. The CDR3 reads CASTTGAGGNQPQHF. The DNA for the CDR3 is TGTGCCAGCACCACGGGAGCAGGGGGCAATCAGCCCCAGCATTTT. Looking up the rest from reference TRBV28 and TRBJ1-5 gives the full variable domain: DVKVTQSSRYLVKRTGEKVFLECVQDMDHENMFWYRQDPGLGLRLIYFSYDVKMKEKGDIPEGYSVSREKKERFSLILESASTNQTSMYLCASTTGAGGNQPQHFGDGTRLSIL.